This entry lists 10 T cell receptor beta chains sequenced from one sample in a study of human T cells and chemical hapten exposure. TCRdb passed the 5' RACE reads through MiXCR, listing each CDR3 protein once. The table includes 100,000 to 120,000 distinct CDR3 sequences, around a fifth detected once. Blood, whole and unfractionated, served as the source for total RNA extraction. The receptors derive from a human donor in good health.

The chain couples TRBV20-1 to TRBJ2-7, with a weak D call TRBD2 (6 bases). CDR1 and CDR2 from the germline V gene are DFQATT and SNEGSKA (reference sequence). V gave up 5 bases and J gave up 6 bases, with 14 bases separating them. CDR3 length: 12 residues. The CDR3 loop reads CSARLDIGEQYF. CDR3 nucleotide sequence: TGCAGTGCTCGACTAGATATCGGCGAGCAGTACTTC.

There are a few counts of this clonotype. This sequence joins TRBV9 and TRBJ1-2, with a tentative D call TRBD1 (5 bases). V was cut by 0 bases and J by 8 bases, with 17 bases left in between. Germline V gene sequence: CDR1 SGDLS, CDR2 YYNGEE. The CDR3 is 15 residues long. This chain's CDR3 is CASSVGLIKGPGYTF. For the CDR3, the DNA is TGTGCCAGCAGCGTAGGCCTAATAAAGGGGCCGGGCTACACCTTC.

In this sample, this clonotype turned up a few times. The CDR3 DNA is TGCAGTGCTAGTAATGGAGTCGGTGGGAAGACCCAGTACTTC. Its protein is CSASNGVGGKTQYF. The chain employs TRBV20-1 and TRBJ2-5; unclear D gene. Germline assignment: CDR1 DFQATT and CDR2 SNEGSKA (reference sequence). Deletions cut 3 bases from V and 6 bases from J, with 17 bases between. This CDR3 is built from 14 residues.

This clonotype was counted only a few times. The chain joins TRBV4-2 to TRBJ1-5, with 12 nucleotides matching TRBD1. This CDR3 comprises 16 residues. Germline loops: CDR1 LGHNA, CDR2 YNFKEQ. V lost 1 base, J lost 6 bases, and 4 bases stayed unmatched. The CDR3 region is CASSQGGTGGFQPQHF. CDR3 sequence (DNA): TGTGCCAGCAGCCAAGGGGGGACAGGGGGCTTTCAGCCCCAGCATTTT.

This clonotype has only a few counts. CDR3 sequence: CASSSRVGRAEKLFF. The CDR3 DNA is TGTGCCAGCAGTTCAAGAGTGGGTCGGGCTGAAAAACTGTTTTTT. This sequence joins TRBV28 and TRBJ1-4; D uncertain. The V and J ends lost 4 bases and 7 bases respectively, with 16 bases between them. Germline lookup yields CDR1 MDHEN and CDR2 SYDVKM. CDR3 length: 15 residues.

This clonotype was counted between two and nine times. The chain links TRBV2 to TRBJ1-6; 9 positions match TRBD1. The CDR3 runs 15 residues. CDR1 and CDR2 from the germline V gene are SNHLY and FYNNEI. V was pared by 6 bases and J by 6 bases, with 6 bases of the junction left unmatched. Here the CDR3 reads CASRDDRGGNSPLHF. In nucleotides, the CDR3 is TGTGCCAGCAGAGACGACAGGGGGGGTAATTCACCCCTCCACTTT.

This clonotype appeared a few times. J is TRBJ2-1 and V is TRBV25-1; 14 bases match TRBD2. The J segment lost 0 bases and the V segment lost 6 bases, leaving 10 bases of the junction unmatched. Germline CDR1 is MGHDK and CDR2 is SYGVNS. This CDR3 has 19 amino acids. CDR3 protein: CASSTPLGTSGSSYNEQFF. The CDR3 DNA reads as TGTGCCAGCAGCACCCCACTCGGGACTAGCGGGAGCTCCTACAATGAGCAGTTCTTC. Based on the CDR3 plus reference TRBV25-1 and TRBJ2-1, the full variable domain is EADIYQTPRYLVIGTGKKITLECSQTMGHDKMYWYQQDPGMELHLIHYSYGVNSTEKGDLSSESTVSRIRTEHFPLTLESARPSHTSQYLCASSTPLGTSGSSYNEQFFGPGTRLTVL.

This clonotype was seen only a few times. The rearrangement joins TRBV29-1 to TRBJ2-2; D ambiguous. The CDR3 covers 13 residues. Germline CDR1 reads SQVTM; CDR2 reads ANQGSEA. Trimming removed 4 bases from V and 2 bases from J, with 8 bases in between. CDR3 protein: CSVGLSNTGELFF. The CDR3 DNA reads as TGCAGCGTTGGCCTCTCTAACACCGGGGAGCTGTTTTTT.

This clonotype was detected only a few times. V gene TRBV7-3 combines with J gene TRBJ2-2; 8 nucleotides align to TRBD2. The CDR3 spans 15 residues. The germline CDR1 and CDR2 sequences are SGHTA and FQGTGA. V was clipped by 0 bases and J by 5 bases; unmatched bases: 2. CDR3 loop: CASSLTAGGTGELFF. CDR3 coding DNA: TGTGCCAGCAGCTTAACTGCGGGAGGTACCGGGGAGCTGTTTTTT.

In its sample, this clonotype was seen many times. The chain combines TRBV5-5 with TRBJ1-1, with D possibly TRBD1 on 5 matching bases. V was pared by 4 bases and J by 3 bases, with 19 bases between. Germline V gene sequence: CDR1 SGHKS, CDR2 YYEKEE (reference sequence). The CDR3 is 16 amino acids. CDR3 bases: TGTGCCAGCAGCCTGGGGGGGTACAGGATGGACACTGAAGCTTTCTTT. Its translation is CASSLGGYRMDTEAFF.